These 2 T cell receptor beta chains originate from one sample sequenced in a study of blood T cell repertoires in COVID-19. Generated by immunoSEQ multiplex PCR, the TCRdb table keeps only in-frame clones and is missing some. The sample carries roughly 62,000 clones, roughly 92% recorded once. The sequenced material came from peripheral blood. The receptors come from a human donor in a cohort sampled during active COVID-19.

The V and J genes are TRBV18 and TRBJ2-3; 9 positions agree with TRBD2. Germline trimming cut 4 bases from V and 0 bases from J; bases unmatched to any gene: 5. The germline CDR1 and CDR2 sequences are KGHSH and LQKENI. The CDR3 is 16 amino acids. The DNA of the CDR3 is TGTGCCAGCTCACGACTAGCGGATACTAGCACAGATACGCAGTATTTT. It translates to CASSRLADTSTDTQYF.

The chain is built from TRBV3-1 (or the pseudogene TRBV3-2) and TRBJ2-2; a weak D match, TRBD2 (5 bases). Germline V gene lookup returns CDR1 LGHDT and CDR2 YNNKEL (reference sequence). V lost 4 bases, J lost 2 bases, and 17 bases lay in between. The CDR3 contains 17 residues. The CDR3 nucleotides read TGTGCCAGCAGCCGAGGGCCTCGCATTCAAAACACCGGGGAGCTGTTTTTT. This gives the protein CASSRGPRIQNTGELFF.